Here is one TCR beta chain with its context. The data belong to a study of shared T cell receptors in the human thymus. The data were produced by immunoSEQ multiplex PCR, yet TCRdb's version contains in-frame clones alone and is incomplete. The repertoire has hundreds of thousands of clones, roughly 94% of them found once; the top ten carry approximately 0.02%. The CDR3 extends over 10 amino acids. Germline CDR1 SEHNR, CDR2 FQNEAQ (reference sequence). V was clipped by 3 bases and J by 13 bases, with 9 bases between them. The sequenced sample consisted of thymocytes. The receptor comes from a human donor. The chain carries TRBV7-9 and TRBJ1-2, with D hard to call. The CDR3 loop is CASSLRAVTF. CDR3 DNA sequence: TGTGCCAGCAGCTTGCGGGCAGTCACCTTC.